This TCR beta chain was found in a study of CD8+ T cells in alopecia areata. Looking at the study overall: In an open-label trial, patients got 5 to 10 mg tofacitinib twice daily. Dosing spanned 6 to 18 months on tofacitinib, then 6 months off drug. Notes on the study in general: Higher clonality and more expanded CD8+ clones appeared in lesional than normal scalp. Researchers reported that TCR sharing among patients proved less clear than in mice, possibly HLA-linked.

The CDR3 spans 15 residues. CDR1 is SGDLS and CDR2 is YYNGEE in the germline V gene. V lost 4 bases, J lost 5 bases, and 17 bases lay in between. As the sequencing template, cDNA was produced by extracting RNA and reverse transcribing it. The data were produced by immunoSEQ multiplex PCR, yet TCRdb's version contains in-frame clones alone and is incomplete. The table lists roughly 170,000 clones, 59% of them singletons. In the case of this clone: The antigen is not known.

The receptor comes from a human donor with alopecia areata. Sequencing used CD4+ T cells sorted from blood, obtained at week 0. The genes are TRBV9 and TRBJ2-3; D tentatively fits TRBD1 or TRBD2 (6 bases each). The CDR3 protein is CASSPRGTNQDTQYF. The CDR3 DNA follows: TGTGCCAGCAGCCCACGGGGGACAAATCAAGATACGCAGTATTTT.